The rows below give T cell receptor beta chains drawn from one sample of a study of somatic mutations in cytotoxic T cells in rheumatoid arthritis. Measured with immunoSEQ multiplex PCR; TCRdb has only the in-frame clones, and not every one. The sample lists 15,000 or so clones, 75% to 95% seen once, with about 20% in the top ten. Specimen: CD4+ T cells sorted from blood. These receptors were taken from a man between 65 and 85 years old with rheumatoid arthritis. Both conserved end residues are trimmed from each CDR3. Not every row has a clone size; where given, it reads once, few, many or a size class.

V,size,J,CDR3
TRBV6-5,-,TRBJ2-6,ASSLTGANVLT
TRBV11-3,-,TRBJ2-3,ASSLDGREARTDTQY
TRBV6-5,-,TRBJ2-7,ASSLPGTGDYEQY
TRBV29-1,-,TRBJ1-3,SVDPPGGGNTIY
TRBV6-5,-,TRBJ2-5,ASSLAGGETQY
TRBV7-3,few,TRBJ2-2,ASSLIPPTGELF
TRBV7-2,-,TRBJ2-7,ASSPRGTLQY
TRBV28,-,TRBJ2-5,ASGVSQETQY
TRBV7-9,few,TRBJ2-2,ATLQGAITGELF
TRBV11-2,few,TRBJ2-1,ASSLDPPTSGLYNEQF
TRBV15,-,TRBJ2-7,ATSRGGKNSYEQY
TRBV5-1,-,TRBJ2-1,ASSAGRSGNEQF
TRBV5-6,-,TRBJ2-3,ASSFPGGLAGRPDTQY
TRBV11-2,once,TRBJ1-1,ASSLDLVAEAF
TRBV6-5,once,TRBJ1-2,ASKTRGVVHGYT
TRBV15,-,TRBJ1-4,ATGSGGAEDEKLF
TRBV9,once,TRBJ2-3,ASSVTSEGDTQY
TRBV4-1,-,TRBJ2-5,ASSQDLGRGLRGTQY
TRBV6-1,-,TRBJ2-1,ASVWAGSSYNEQF
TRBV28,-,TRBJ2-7,ASSSSGTGLPEQY
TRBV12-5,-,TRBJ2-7,ASGLFGQVAEQY
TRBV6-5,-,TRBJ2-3,ASSTDRESTDTQY
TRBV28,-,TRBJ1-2,ASSSPRGVGANYGYT
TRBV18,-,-,ASSPSRDTYEQY
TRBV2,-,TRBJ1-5,ARSGTGKQPQH
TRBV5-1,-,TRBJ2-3,ASSPLPTSGNADTQY
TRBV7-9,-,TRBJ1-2,ASSSSGGRTDGYT
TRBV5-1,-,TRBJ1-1,ASSFLGKGGEVTEAF
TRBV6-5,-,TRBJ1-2,ASRFTGTGGGYT
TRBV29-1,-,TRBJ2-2,SARGQGATGELF
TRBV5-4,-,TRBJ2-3,ASSLAGGRTDTQY
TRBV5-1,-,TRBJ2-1,ASSLVASGVNEQF
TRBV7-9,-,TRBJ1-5,ASSLAQGGNQPQH
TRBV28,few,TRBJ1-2,ASSLYPVSYGYT
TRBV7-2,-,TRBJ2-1,ASSFPPGGPTYNEQF
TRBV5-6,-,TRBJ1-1,ASSLPDRRNTEAF
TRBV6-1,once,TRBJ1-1,ASSEGQALYTEAF
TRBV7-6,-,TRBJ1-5,ATSPGGQEQPQH
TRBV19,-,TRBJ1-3,ASGRPRDIKGNTIY
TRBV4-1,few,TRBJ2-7,ASSQLAGPLYEQY
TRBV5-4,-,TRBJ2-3,ASSLEAGLGGGTQY
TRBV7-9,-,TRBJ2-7,ASTGPGRGSEQY
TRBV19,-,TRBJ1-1,ASSILPGGGVTEAF
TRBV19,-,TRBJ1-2,ASRGAGGVYGYT
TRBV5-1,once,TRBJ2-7,ASSLGGYEQY
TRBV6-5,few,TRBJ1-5,ATATGISQPQH
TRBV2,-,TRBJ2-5,ASSQLAAQETQY
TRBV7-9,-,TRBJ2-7,ASSPGTGVYEQY
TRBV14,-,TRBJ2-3,ASSRHSSFTDTQY
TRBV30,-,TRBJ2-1,AWKTRQNEQF
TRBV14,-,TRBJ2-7,ASSLATGGPYEQY
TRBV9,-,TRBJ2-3,ASSPPGVRTDTQY
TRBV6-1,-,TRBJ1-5,ASSGDRANQPQH
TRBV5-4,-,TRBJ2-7,ASSLLAGPYEQY
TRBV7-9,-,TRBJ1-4,ASSSGQGGFEKLF